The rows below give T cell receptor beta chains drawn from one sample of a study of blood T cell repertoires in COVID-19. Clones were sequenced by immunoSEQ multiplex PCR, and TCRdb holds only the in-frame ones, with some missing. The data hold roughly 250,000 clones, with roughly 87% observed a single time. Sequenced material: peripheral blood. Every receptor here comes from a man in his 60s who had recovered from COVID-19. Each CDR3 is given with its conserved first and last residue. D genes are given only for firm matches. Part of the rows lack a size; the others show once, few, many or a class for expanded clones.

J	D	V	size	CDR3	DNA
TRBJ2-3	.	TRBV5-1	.	CASSSRSGTQYF	TGCGCCAGCAGCTCACGGTCGGGTACGCAGTATTTT
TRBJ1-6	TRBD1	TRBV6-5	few	CASSYSPGGDSPLHF	TGTGCCAGCAGTTACTCTCCAGGGGGTGATTCACCCCTCCACTTT
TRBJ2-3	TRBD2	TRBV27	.	CASSQLGLAGRTDTQYF	TGTGCCAGCAGTCAATTGGGACTAGCGGGGCGCACAGATACGCAGTATTTT
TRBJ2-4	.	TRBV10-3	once	CAISEGGGPKNIQYF	TGTGCCATCAGTGAAGGCGGGGGCCCCAAAAACATTCAGTACTTC
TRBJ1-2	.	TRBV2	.	CASSVEANYGYTF	TGTGCCAGCAGTGTTGAGGCTAACTATGGCTACACCTTC
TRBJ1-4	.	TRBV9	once	CASSVGRGNEKLFF	TGTGCCAGCAGCGTTGGAAGGGGGAATGAAAAACTGTTTTTT
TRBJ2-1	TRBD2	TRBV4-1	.	CASSRIAGEQFF	TGCGCCAGCAGCCGAATAGCGGGAGAGCAGTTCTTC
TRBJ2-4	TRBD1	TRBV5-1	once	CASSLSQGADIQYF	TGCGCCAGCAGCTTATCACAGGGGGCCGACATTCAGTACTTC
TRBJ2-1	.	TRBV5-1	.	CASSSGDTSYNEQFF	TGCGCCAGCAGCTCCGGGGACACCAGCTACAATGAGCAGTTCTTC
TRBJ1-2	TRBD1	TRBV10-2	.	CASREIYRGQDYGYTF	TGCGCCAGCAGGGAGATATACAGGGGGCAGGATTATGGCTACACCTTC
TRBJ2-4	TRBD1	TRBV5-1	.	CASSSGYRDSPKNIQYF	TGCGCCAGCAGCTCTGGGTATCGGGACAGTCCCAAAAACATTCAGTACTTC
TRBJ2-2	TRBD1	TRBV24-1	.	CATAGTGETGELFF	TGTGCCACCGCAGGGACAGGGGAAACCGGGGAGCTGTTTTTT
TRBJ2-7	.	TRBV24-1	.	CATSDRDSYEQYF	TGTGCCACCAGTGATCGAGACTCCTACGAGCAGTACTTC
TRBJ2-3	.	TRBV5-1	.	CASSLGLGVDTQYF	TGCGCCAGCAGCTTGGGTTTAGGGGTAGATACGCAGTATTTT
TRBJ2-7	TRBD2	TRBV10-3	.	CAISESGSGGSYEQYF	TGTGCCATCAGTGAGTCTGGGTCGGGGGGGTCCTACGAGCAGTACTTC
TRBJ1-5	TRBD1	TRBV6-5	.	CASSFLGGGGNQPQHF	TGTGCCAGCAGTTTTTTAGGGGGCGGTGGCAATCAGCCCCAGCATTTT
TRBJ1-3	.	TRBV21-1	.	CASSKMLGQGARGNTIYF	TGTGCCAGCAGCAAAATGTTGGGACAGGGGGCGAGAGGAAACACCATATATTTT
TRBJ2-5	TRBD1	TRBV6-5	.	CASSQGGETQYF	TGTGCCAGTTCACAGGGGGGAGAGACCCAGTACTTC
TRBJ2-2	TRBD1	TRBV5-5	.	CASSLGQGAGTGELFF	TGTGCCAGCAGCTTGGGACAGGGGGCGGGCACCGGGGAGCTGTTTTTT
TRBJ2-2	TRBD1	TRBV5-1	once	CASSLVSQGAPTGELFF	TGCGCCAGCAGCTTGGTTAGCCAGGGGGCCCCCACCGGGGAGCTGTTTTTT
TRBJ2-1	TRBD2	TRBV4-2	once	CASSQDRGSGGAYNEQFF	TGTGCCAGCAGCCAAGATCGGGGTAGCGGGGGGGCGTACAATGAGCAGTTCTTC
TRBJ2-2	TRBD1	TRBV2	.	CATRQGINTGELFF	TGTGCCACCCGACAGGGTATAAACACCGGGGAGCTGTTTTTT
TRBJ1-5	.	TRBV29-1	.	CSVGGGFNQPQHF	TGCAGCGTTGGTGGAGGGTTTAATCAGCCCCAGCATTTT
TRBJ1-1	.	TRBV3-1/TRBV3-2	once	CASSQDTLRRVTEAFF	TGTGCCAGCAGCCAAGATACTCTCCGCAGGGTCACTGAAGCTTTCTTT